These 14 T cell receptor beta chains were all obtained from the same sample, sequenced in a study of cytomegalovirus exposure and HLA in healthy donors. PCR used 60 Vbeta primers and 13 Jbeta primers. Profiled with immunoSEQ multiplex PCR; TCRdb holds only in-frame clones, not every one. The sample comprises about 130,000 clones, 60% to 85% of which are singletons, and around 2.9% rests with the top ten. The sequenced sample was PBMCs. Every receptor here comes from a man aged 30 to 39 in good health and CMV-seronegative.

The sample holds a few counts of this clone. The gene calls are TRBV5-1 and TRBJ2-7; the match to TRBD2 covers 13 bases. Germline trimming cut 4 bases from V and 2 bases from J; bases unmatched to any gene: 3. From germline, CDR1 is SGHRS and CDR2 YFSETQ. This CDR3 is built from 15 residues. For the CDR3, the DNA is TGCGCCAGCAGCCCACTAGCGGGAGGGACCTACGAGCAGTACTTC. It specifies CASSPLAGGTYEQYF.

In regard to this clone: Other DNA sequences of this sample code for an identical CDR3. The V call is TRBV28, the J call TRBJ2-5; D perhaps matches TRBD2 (6 bases). Germline-derived CDR1 and CDR2 are MDHEN and SYDVKM. V was pared by 3 bases and J by 2 bases, with 22 bases between. This CDR3 has 18 amino acids. CDR3 amino acids: CASSLGLPPGPTQETQYF. DNA of the CDR3: TGTGCCAGCAGTTTGGGACTGCCACCGGGACCAACACAAGAGACCCAGTACTTC. The entire variable domain, with the rest obtained from reference TRBV28 and TRBJ2-5, is as follows: DVKVTQSSRYLVKRTGEKVFLECVQDMDHENMFWYRQDPGLGLRLIYFSYDVKMKEKGDIPEGYSVSREKKERFSLILESASTNQTSMYLCASSLGLPPGPTQETQYFGPGTRLLVL.

J is TRBJ1-5 and V is TRBV28; D might be TRBD1 (5 bases). The V and J ends lost 3 bases and 3 bases respectively, with 12 bases between them. This CDR3 region has 15 residues. Germline assignment: CDR1 MDHEN and CDR2 SYDVKM. The CDR3, as DNA: TGTGCCAGCAGTTTTTCGCGGGGCCCCAATCAGCCCCAGCATTTT. It encodes CASSFSRGPNQPQHF.

This clone was picked up one time. The V and J genes are TRBV28 and TRBJ1-4; a possible D gene is TRBD1 (5 bases). The CDR3 is made up of 15 amino acids. V was clipped by 4 bases and J by 16 bases, with 25 bases between them. Germline assignment: CDR1 MDHEN and CDR2 SYDVKM. For the CDR3, the DNA is TGTGCCAGCAGTTCCCCAAGGGGAGGTAGGACATTTGGGTTTTTT. It specifies CASSSPRGGRTFGFF.

The chain employs TRBV5-8 and TRBJ1-2; D is uncertain. V was shortened by 2 bases and J by 8 bases, with 19 bases between the two germline ends. This CDR3 is built from 15 residues. CDR1 is SGHTS, CDR2 YDEGEE, per germline. CDR3 in DNA: TGTGCCAGCAGCTTTCGGGGTGAGGGCCCTTGGGGCTACACCTTC. This gives the protein CASSFRGEGPWGYTF.

This chain connects TRBV10-3 to TRBJ2-7, with D perhaps matching TRBD1 (6 bases). Deletions cut 6 bases from V and 0 bases from J, with 15 bases between. CDR1 and CDR2 from the germline V gene are ENHRY and SYGVKD. CDR3 length equals 15 residues. CDR3 sequence: CAISPGTFSSYEQYF. The CDR3 region has the DNA TGTGCCATCAGCCCAGGGACATTTAGCTCCTACGAGCAGTACTTC.

The V call is TRBV5-4, the J call TRBJ1-4; TRBD1 agrees at 7 bases. Germline V gene data show CDR1 as SGHNT and CDR2 as YYREEE (reference sequence). The length of the CDR3 is 14 residues. The J segment lost 4 bases and the V segment lost 3 bases, leaving 3 bases of the junction unmatched. The CDR3 DNA reads TGTGCCAGCAGCTCGGGACAGAGTAATGAAAAACTGTTTTTT. Amino acids: CASSSGQSNEKLFF.

Points on this clone: At one boundary the junction diverges from the germline segment, which might be a read error. The genes are TRBV7-7 and TRBJ2-1; 13 bases line up with TRBD2. Germline loops: CDR1 SSHAT, CDR2 FNYEAQ (reference sequence). The CDR3 consists of 15 residues. The CDR3 region is CASSLGLAGVDEQFF. The CDR3 coding sequence is TGTGCTAGCAGCTTAGGACTAGCGGGAGTAGATGAGCAGTTCTTC.

The chain's CDR3 is CASKDVEGVVITEAFF. In nucleotides, the CDR3 is TGTGCCAGCAAAGACGTTGAGGGGGTGGTCATCACTGAAGCTTTCTTT. V gene TRBV28 combines with J gene TRBJ1-1; possible D gene TRBD1, 6 bases. Germline CDR1 and CDR2: MDHEN and SYDVKM. This CDR3 has 16 residues. The ends were cut back, 7 bases at V and 4 bases at J, with 22 bases in the middle. Drawing the rest from reference TRBV28 and TRBJ1-1, the complete variable domain is DVKVTQSSRYLVKRTGEKVFLECVQDMDHENMFWYRQDPGLGLRLIYFSYDVKMKEKGDIPEGYSVSREKKERFSLILESASTNQTSMYLCASKDVEGVVITEAFFGQGTRLTVV.

This clone was seen more than once but under ten times. The chain combines TRBV5-6 with TRBJ1-5; D gene uncertain. CDR1 and CDR2 (germline): SGHDT, YYEEEE. Trimming stripped 1 base from V and 4 bases from J, with 6 bases between. This CDR3 has 13 residues. This CDR3 is CASSLFQNQPQHF. CDR3 DNA: TGTGCCAGCAGCTTGTTCCAAAATCAGCCCCAGCATTTT.

V gene TRBV28 combines with J gene TRBJ2-3, with 8 bases identical to TRBD2. The germline V gene has CDR1 MDHEN and CDR2 SYDVKM. J was trimmed by 2 bases and V by 4 bases; bases with no gene match: 11. The CDR3 sequence is 17 residues long. The CDR3 nucleotides read TGTGCCAGCAGTTCTAGAACTAGCGGTTTTAACACAGATACGCAGTATTTT. Translating gives CASSSRTSGFNTDTQYF.

This chain connects TRBV4-1 to TRBJ2-2; D is possibly TRBD2 (5 bases). V was pared by 4 bases and J by 2 bases, with 11 bases between. Germline V gene data show CDR1 as MGHRA and CDR2 as YSYEKL. The CDR3 consists of 15 residues. CDR3 coding DNA: TGCGCCAGCAGCCGGCCGGGAACTAACACCGGGGAGCTGTTTTTT. Protein: CASSRPGTNTGELFF.

DNA of the CDR3: TGCGCCAGCAGCAACCCGGGGATGTCCGGAAACACCATATATTTT. Protein sequence: CASSNPGMSGNTIYF. J is TRBJ1-3 and V is TRBV5-1; D is unresolved. There are 15 residues in the CDR3. V lost 4 bases, J lost 4 bases, and 15 bases lay in between. Per germline, CDR1 SGHRS and CDR2 YFSETQ.

The chain couples TRBV29-1 to TRBJ1-1, with D maybe TRBD1 (5 bases). The V gene's germline CDR1 is SQVTM and CDR2 ANQGSEA. Trimming took off 6 bases at V and 1 base at J, with 15 bases between the two ends. The CDR3 is made up of 14 amino acids. CDR3 in DNA: TGCAGCGTGGGCGTGGGGGGTTCGAACACTGAAGCTTTCTTT. Amino acids: CSVGVGGSNTEAFF.